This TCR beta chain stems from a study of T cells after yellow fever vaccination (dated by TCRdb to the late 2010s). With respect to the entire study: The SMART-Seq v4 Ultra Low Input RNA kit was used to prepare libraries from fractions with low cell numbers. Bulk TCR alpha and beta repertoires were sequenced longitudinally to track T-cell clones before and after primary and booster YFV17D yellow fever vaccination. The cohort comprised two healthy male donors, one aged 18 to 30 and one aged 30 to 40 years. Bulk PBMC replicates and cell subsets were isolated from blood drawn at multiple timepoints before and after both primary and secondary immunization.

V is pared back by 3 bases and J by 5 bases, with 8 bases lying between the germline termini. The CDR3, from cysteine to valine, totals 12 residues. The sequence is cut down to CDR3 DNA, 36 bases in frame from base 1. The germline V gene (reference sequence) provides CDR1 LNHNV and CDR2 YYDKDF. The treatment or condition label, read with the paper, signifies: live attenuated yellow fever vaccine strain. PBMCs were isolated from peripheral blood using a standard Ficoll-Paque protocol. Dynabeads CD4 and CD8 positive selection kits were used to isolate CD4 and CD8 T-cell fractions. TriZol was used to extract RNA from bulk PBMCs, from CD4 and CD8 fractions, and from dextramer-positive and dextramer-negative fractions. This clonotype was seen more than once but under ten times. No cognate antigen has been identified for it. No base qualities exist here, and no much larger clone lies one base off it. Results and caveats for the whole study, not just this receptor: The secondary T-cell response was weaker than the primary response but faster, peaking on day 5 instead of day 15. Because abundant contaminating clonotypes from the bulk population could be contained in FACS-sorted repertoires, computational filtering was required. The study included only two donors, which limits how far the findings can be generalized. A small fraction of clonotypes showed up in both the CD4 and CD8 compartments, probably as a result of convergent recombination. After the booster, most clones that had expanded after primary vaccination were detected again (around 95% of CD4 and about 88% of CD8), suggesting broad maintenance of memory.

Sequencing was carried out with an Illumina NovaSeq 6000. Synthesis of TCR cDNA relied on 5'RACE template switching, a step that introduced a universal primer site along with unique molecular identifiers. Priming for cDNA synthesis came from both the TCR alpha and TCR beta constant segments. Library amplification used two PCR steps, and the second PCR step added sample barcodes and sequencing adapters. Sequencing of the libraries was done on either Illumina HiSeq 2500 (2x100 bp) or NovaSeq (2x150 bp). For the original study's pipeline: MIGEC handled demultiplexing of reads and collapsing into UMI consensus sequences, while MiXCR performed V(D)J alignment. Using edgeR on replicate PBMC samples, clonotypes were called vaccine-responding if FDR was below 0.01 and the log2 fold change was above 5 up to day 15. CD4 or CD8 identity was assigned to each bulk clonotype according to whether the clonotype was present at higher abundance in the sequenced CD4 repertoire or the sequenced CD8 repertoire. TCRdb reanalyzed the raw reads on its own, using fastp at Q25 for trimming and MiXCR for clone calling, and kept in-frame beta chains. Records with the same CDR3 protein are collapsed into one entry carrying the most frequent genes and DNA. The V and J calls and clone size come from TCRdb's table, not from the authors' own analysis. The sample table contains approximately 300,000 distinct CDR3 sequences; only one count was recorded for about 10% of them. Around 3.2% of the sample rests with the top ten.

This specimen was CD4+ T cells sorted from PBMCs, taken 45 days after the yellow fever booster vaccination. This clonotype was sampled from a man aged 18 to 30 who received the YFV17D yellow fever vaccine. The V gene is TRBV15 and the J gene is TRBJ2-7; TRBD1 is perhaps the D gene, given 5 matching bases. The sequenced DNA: TGTGCCACCAGCAGCCAGGGAAACGAGCAGTACGTC. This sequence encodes CATSSQGNEQYV.